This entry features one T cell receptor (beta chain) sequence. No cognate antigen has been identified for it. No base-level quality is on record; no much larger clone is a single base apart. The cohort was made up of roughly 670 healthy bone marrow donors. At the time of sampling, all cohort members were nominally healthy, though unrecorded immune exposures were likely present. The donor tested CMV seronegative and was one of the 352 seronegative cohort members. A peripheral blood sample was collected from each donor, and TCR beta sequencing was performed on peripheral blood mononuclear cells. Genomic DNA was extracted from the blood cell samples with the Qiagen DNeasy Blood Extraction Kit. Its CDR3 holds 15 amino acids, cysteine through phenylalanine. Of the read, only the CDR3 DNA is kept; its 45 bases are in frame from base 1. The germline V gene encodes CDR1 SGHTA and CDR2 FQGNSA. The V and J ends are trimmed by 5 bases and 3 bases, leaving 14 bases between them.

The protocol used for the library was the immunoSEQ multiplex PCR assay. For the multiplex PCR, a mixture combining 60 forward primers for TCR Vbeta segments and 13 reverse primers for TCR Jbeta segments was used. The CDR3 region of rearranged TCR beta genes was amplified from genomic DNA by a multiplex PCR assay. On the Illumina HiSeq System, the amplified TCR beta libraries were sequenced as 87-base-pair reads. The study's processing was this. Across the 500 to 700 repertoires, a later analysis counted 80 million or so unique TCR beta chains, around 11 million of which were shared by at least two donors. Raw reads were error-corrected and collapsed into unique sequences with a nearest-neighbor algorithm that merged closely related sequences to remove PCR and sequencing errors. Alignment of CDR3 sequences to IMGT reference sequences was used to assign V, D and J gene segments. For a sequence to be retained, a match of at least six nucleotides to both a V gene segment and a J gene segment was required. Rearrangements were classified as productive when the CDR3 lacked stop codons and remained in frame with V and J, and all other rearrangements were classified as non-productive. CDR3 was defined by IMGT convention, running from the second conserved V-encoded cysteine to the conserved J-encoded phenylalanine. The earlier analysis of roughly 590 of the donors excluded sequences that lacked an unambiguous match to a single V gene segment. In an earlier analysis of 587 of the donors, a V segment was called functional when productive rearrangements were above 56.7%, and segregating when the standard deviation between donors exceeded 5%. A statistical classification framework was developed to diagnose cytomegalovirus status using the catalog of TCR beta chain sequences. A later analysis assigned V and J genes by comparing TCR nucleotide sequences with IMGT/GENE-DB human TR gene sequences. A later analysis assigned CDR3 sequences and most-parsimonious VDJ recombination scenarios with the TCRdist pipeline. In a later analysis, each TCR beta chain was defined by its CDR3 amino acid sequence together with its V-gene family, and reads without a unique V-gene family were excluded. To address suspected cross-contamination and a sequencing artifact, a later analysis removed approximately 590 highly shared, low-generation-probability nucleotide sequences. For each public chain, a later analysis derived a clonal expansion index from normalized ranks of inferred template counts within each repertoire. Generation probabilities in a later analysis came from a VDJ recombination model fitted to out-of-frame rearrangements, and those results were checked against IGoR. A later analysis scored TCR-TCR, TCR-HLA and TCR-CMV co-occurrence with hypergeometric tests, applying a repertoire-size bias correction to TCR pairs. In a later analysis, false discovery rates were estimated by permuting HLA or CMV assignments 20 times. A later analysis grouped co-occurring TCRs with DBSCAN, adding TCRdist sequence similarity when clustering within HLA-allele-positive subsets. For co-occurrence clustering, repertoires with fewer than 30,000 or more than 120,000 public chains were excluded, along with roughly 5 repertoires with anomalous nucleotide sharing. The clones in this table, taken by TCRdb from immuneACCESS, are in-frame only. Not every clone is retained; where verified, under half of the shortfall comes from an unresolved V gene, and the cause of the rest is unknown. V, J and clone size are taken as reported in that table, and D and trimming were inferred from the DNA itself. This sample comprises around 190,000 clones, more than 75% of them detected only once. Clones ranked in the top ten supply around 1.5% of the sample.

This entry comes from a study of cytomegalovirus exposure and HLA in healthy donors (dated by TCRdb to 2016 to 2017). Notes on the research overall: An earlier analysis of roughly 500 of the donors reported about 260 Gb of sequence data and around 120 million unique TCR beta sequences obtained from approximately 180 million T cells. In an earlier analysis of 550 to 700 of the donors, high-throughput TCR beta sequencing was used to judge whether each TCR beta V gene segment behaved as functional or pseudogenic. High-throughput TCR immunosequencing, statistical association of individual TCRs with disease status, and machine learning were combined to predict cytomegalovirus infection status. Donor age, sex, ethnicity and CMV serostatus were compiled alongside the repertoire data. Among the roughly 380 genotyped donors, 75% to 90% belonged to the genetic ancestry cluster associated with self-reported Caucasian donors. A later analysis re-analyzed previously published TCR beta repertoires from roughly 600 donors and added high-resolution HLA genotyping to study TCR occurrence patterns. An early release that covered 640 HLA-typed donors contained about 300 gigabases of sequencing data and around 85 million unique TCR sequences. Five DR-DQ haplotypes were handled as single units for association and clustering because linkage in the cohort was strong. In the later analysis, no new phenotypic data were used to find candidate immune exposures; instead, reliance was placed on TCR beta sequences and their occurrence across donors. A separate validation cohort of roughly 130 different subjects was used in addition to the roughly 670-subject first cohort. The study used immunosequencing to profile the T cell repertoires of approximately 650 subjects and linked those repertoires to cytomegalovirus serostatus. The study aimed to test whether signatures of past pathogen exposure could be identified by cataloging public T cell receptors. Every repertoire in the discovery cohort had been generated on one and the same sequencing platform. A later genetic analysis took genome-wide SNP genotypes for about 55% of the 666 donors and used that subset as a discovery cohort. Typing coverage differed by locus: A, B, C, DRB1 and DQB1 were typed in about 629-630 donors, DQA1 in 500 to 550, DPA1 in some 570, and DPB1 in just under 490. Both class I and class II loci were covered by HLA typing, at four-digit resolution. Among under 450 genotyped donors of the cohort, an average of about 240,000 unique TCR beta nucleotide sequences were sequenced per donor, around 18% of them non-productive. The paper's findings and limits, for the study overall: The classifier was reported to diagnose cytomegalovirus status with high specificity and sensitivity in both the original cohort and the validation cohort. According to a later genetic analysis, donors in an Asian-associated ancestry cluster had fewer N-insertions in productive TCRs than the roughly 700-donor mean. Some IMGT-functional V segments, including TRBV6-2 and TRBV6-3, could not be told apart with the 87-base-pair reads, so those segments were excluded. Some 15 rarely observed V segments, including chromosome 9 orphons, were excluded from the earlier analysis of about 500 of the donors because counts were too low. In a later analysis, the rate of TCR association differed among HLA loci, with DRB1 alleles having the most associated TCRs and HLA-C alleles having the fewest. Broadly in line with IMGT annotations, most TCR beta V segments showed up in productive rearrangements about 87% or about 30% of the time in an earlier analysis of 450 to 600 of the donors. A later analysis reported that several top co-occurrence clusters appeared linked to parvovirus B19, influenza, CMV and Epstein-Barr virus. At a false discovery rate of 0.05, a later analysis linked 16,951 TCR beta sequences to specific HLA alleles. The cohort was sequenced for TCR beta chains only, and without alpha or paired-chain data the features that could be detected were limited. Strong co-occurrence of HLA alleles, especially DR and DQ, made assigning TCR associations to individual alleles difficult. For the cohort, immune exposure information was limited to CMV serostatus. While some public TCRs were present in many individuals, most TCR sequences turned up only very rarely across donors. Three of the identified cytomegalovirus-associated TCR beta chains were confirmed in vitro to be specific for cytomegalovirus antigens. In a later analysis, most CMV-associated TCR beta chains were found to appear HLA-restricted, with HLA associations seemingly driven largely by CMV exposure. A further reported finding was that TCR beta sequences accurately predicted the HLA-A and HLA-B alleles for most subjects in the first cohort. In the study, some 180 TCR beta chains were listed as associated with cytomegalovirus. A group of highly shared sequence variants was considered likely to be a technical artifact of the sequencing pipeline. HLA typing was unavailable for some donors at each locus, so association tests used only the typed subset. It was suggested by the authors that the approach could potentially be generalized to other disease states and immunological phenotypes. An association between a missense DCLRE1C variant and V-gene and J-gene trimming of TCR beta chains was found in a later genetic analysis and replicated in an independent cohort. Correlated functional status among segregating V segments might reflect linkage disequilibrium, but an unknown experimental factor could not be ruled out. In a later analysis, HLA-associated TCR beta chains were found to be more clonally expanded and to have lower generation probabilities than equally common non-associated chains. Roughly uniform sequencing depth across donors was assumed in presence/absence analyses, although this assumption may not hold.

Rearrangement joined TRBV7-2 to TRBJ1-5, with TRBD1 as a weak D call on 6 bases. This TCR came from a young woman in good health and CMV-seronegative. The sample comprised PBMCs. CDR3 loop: CASSAGDIDNQPQHF. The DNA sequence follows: TGTGCCAGCAGCGCCGGGGACATCGACAATCAGCCCCAGCATTTT.